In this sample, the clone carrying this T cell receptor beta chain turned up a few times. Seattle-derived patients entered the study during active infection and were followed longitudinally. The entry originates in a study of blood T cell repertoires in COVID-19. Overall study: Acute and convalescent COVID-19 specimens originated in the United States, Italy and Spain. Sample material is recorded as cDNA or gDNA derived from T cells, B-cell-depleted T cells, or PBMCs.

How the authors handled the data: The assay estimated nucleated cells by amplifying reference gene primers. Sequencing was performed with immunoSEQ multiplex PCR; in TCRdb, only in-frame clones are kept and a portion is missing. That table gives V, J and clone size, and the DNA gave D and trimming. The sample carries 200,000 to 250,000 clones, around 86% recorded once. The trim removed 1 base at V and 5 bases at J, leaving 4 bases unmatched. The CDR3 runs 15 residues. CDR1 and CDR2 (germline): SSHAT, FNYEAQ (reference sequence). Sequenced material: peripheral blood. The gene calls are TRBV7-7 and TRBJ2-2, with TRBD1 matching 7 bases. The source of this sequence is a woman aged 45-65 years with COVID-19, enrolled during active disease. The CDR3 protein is CASSLVTGETGELFF. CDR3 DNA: TGTGCCAGCAGCTTAGTAACAGGGGAAACCGGGGAGCTGTTTTTT.